These T cell receptor beta chains were read from a single sample in a study of spatial heterogeneity in lung cancer. TCRdb processed the 5' RACE reads anew with MiXCR; each CDR3 protein has one entry. In the table there are 110,000 or so distinct CDR3 sequences, 11% of which are singletons. This specimen was PBMCs, taken at follow-up. These receptors came from a female donor with early-stage non-small cell lung cancer. Both conserved end residues are trimmed from each CDR3. A D gene is named only where the DNA matches it firmly.

d_call cdr3_length j_call v_call cdr3_aa
. 13 TRBJ1-2 TRBV28 ASSSSGDYYYGYT
. 11 TRBJ1-1 TRBV10-3 AIRANENTEAF
TRBD2 9 TRBJ2-1 TRBV19 ASSTSGSQF
. 13 TRBJ1-1 TRBV6-1 ASIPETGRITEAF
TRBD1 16 TRBJ2-5 TRBV4-3 ASSQDPPSGGVSGSQY
TRBD2 13 TRBJ2-1 TRBV11-2 ASSLSTGRDNEQF
. 10 TRBJ2-3 TRBV29-1 SVGSGSDTQY
TRBD2 12 TRBJ2-5 TRBV27 ASKYSSGTSAQY
. 12 TRBJ2-1 TRBV5-5 ASSRWGSYNEQF
. 12 TRBJ2-3 TRBV7-7 ASSLTALPDTQY
TRBD1 10 TRBJ2-1 TRBV11-2 ASSSQGFEQF
TRBD2 15 TRBJ2-3 TRBV10-3 AISETPRLARTDTQY
TRBD2 13 TRBJ2-7 TRBV5-1 ASKSAGGPPYEQY
. 12 TRBJ1-1 TRBV20-1 SARKNRMNTEAF
TRBD1 12 TRBJ2-7 TRBV9 ASSADRGGHEQY